This T cell receptor beta chain came from a study of blood T cell repertoires in COVID-19 (dated by TCRdb to the early 2020s). Turning to the overall study: Samples from collaborators originated in the United States, Italy and Spain and spanned both the acute and convalescent phases of COVID-19. The material from the prospective study consisted of cDNA or gDNA derived from T cells, B-cell-depleted T cells, or PBMCs. A de-identified subject ID, COVID-19 status, age in years and sex were almost always included in the sample metadata. Deeply sampled blood TCRbeta repertoires from subjects exposed to, actively infected with, or recovered from COVID-19 were included in the dataset. The repertoires were released in a freely available public database intended as a resource for research on the immune response to SARS-CoV-2. Where available, HLA class I and class II types were taken from metadata supplied by the sample provider and were not determined by assay-based typing. Samples came from the ongoing ImmuneRACE study (first 160 participants) plus 1,254 subjects from 6 global collaborators.

With respect to this clone: No cognate antigen has been identified for it. Base qualities were left out, and no much larger clone turns up one base away.

TCRbeta CDR3 regions were amplified from genomic DNA using the immunoSEQ Assay, a bias-controlled multiplex PCR. Concerning the study's data processing: The number of nucleated cells in each sample was estimated by amplification of reference gene primers within the assay. To quantify the absolute abundance of each unique TCRbeta CDR3 rearrangement, sequence reads were collapsed and filtered. For each sample, productive Simpson clonality was calculated as the square root of Simpson's diversity index across productive rearrangements. TCRdb took over this immuneACCESS table, retaining in-frame rearrangements with V and J assigned. Such tables are incomplete; in checked studies, under half of the missing clones stem from an unresolved V gene, and the remainder is unexplained. Clone size and V and J calls were adopted from that table, with D and trimming inferred from the DNA. Within this sample are tens of thousands of clones, with around nine tenths of them counted one time only. The ten most abundant clones make up approximately 2.9% of the sample.

Whole blood was collected in K2EDTA tubes by collaborating institutions according to the institutions' own protocols. For TCRbeta analysis, collaborator samples were shipped as frozen whole blood, as isolated PBMCs, or as DNA extracted from either sample type. Broad study findings and their caveats: How much clinical and demographic metadata was included differed by source and by participant, and the metadata was provided uncurated.

V is shortened by 2 bases, J by 5 bases, and the region joining them spans 15 bases. From the cysteine through the phenylalanine, the CDR3 covers 15 amino acids. The entry retains the CDR3 DNA only, 45 bases that are in frame from base 1. Reading the germline V gene gives CDR1 SGHRS and CDR2 YFSETQ. Source material: peripheral blood. The TCR comes from a woman older than 75 with acute or convalescent COVID-19. The sequence is built from TRBV5-1 and TRBJ2-3; the D gene is unclear. The DNA sequence is given as TGCGCCAGCAGCTTCCTAGACGGTCCGGGAGATACGCAGTATTTT. Its product reads: CASSFLDGPGDTQYF.